This TCR beta chain derives from a study of T cell repertoires in cytomegalovirus infection. MiXCR was run by TCRdb on the reads, yielding one entry per CDR3 protein. Of about 180,000 distinct CDR3 sequences listed, 13% to 15% are singletons. This clonotype was counted ten times or more. The material sequenced was PBMCs. The receptor's source is a human donor in good health (CMV status not recorded). Some clones in this sample may be carry-over from other donors' samples.

The CDR3 reads CASSYNSPLHF. The CDR3 nucleotides read TGTGCCAGCAGTTATAATTCACCCCTCCACTTT. The rearrangement joins TRBV12-3 or TRBV12-4 to TRBJ1-6, with D uncertain. The CDR3 extends over 11 amino acids. The ends were cut back, 4 bases at V and 5 bases at J, with 0 bases in the middle.